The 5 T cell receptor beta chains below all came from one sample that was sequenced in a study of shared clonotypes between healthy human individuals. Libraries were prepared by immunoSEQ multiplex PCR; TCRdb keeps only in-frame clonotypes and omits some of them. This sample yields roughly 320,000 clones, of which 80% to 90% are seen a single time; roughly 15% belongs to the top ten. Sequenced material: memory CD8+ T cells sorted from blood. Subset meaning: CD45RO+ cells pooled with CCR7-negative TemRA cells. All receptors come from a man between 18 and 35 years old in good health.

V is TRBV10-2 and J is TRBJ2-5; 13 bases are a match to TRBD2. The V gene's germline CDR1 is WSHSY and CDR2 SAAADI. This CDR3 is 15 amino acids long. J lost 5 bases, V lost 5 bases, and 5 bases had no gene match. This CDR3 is CASSHGLAGEETQYF. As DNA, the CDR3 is TGCGCCAGCAGTCACGGACTAGCGGGAGAGGAGACCCAGTACTTC.

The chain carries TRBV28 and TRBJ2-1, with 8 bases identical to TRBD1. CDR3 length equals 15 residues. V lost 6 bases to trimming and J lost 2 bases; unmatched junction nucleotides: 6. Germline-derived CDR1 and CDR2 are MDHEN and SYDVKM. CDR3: CASSPGTGPYNEQFF. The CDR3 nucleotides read TGTGCCAGCAGCCCCGGGACAGGCCCCTACAATGAGCAGTTCTTC.

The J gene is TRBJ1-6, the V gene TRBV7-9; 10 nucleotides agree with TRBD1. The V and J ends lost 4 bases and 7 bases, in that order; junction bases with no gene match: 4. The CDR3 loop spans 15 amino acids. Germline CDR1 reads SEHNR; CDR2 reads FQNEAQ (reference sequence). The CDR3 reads CASSSATGGNSPLHF. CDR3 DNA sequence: TGTGCCAGCAGCTCAGCGACAGGGGGCAATTCACCCCTCCACTTT.

The CDR3 sequence is CASSFGREPNTGELFF. CDR3 nucleotide sequence: TGTGCCAGCAGTTTTGGTCGGGAACCGAACACCGGGGAGCTGTTTTTT. This chain connects TRBV27 to TRBJ2-2, with D tentatively TRBD2 (5 bases). The CDR3 loop spans 16 amino acids. Germline loops: CDR1 MNHEY, CDR2 SMNVEV (reference sequence). Trimming removed 3 bases from V and 0 bases from J, with 11 bases in between.

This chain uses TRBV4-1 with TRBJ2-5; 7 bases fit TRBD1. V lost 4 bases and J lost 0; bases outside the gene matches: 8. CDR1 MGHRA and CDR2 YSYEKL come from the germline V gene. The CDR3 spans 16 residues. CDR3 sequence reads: CASSLRQGLYQETQYF. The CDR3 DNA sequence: TGCGCCAGCAGCCTCCGACAGGGATTGTACCAAGAGACCCAGTACTTC.